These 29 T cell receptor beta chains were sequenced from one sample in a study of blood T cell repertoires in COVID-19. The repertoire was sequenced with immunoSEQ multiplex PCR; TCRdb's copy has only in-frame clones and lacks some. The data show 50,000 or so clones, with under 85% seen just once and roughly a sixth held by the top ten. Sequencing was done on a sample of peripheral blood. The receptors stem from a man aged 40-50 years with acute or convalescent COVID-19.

The CDR3 is CASSGGRSNQPQHF. CDR3 coding DNA: TGTGCCAGCAGTGGCGGCCGGAGCAATCAGCCCCAGCATTTT. The rearrangement joins TRBV2 to TRBJ1-5; D gene unclear. V dropped 4 bases and J dropped 1 base, with 8 bases sitting between them. Germline loops: CDR1 SNHLY, CDR2 FYNNEI. There are 14 residues in the CDR3.

CDR3: CAWGPSRGGYTGELFF. DNA of the CDR3: TGTGCCTGGGGCCCCTCACGCGGAGGTTACACCGGGGAGCTGTTTTTT. This chain uses TRBV30 with TRBJ2-2, with a weak D call TRBD2 (5 bases). This CDR3 contains 16 residues. The V gene's germline CDR1 is GTSNPN and CDR2 SVGIG (reference sequence). V was shortened by 5 bases and J by 3 bases, with 19 bases between the two germline ends.

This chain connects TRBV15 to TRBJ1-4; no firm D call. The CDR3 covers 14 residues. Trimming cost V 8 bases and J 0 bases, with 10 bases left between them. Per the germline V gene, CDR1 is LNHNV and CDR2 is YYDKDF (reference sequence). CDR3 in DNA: TGTGCCACCGGCCGGGGATCAACTAATGAAAAACTGTTTTTT. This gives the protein CATGRGSTNEKLFF.

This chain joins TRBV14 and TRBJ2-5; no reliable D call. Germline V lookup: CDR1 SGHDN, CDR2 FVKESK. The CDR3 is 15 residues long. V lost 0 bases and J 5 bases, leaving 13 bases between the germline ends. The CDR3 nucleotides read TGTGCCAGCAGCCAAGATTGGTCCCGGCGGGAGACCCAGTACTTC. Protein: CASSQDWSRRETQYF.

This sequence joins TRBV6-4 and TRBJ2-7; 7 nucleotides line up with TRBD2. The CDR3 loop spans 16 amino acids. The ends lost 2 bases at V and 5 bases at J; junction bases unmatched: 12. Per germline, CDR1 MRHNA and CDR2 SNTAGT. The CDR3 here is CASSDPNRSGSHEQYV. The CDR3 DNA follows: TGTGCCAGCAGTGACCCCAACCGTAGCGGGTCCCACGAGCAGTACGTC.

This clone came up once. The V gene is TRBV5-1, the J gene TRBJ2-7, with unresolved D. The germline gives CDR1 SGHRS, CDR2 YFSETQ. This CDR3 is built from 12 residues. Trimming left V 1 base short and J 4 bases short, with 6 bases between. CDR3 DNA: TGCGCCAGCAGCTTGTTTTCTTACGAGCAGTACTTC. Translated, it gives CASSLFSYEQYF.

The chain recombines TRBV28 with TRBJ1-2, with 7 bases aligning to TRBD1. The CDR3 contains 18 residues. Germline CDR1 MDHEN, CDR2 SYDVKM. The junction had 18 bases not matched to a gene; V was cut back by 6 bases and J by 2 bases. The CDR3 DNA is TGTGCCAGCAGGGGACAGACGGGTGGCGGGACTGGGAACTATGGCTACACCTTC. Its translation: CASRGQTGGGTGNYGYTF.

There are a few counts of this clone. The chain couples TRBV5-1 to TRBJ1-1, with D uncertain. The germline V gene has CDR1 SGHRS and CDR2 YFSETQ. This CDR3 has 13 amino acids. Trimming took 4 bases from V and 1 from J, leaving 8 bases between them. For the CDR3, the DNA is TGCGCCAGCAGCGCAGCAGGGAACACTGAAGCTTTCTTT. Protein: CASSAAGNTEAFF. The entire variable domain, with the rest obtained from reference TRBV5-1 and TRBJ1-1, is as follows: KAGVTQTPRYLIKTRGQQVTLSCSPISGHRSVSWYQQTPGQGLQFLFEYFSETQRNKGNFPGRFSGRQFSNSRSEMNVSTLELGDSALYLCASSAAGNTEAFFGQGTRLTVV.

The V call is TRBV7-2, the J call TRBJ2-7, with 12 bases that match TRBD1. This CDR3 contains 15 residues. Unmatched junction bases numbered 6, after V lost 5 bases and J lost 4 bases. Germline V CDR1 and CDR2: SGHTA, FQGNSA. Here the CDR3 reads CASSGRDRGRYEQYF. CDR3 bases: TGTGCCAGCAGCGGCCGGGACAGGGGGCGATACGAGCAGTACTTC.

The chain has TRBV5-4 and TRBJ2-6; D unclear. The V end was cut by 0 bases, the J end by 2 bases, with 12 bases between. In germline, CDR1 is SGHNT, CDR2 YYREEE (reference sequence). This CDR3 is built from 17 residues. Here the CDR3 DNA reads TGTGCCAGCAGCTTGGCCATAGCCTCCCCTGGGGCCAACGTCCTGACTTTC. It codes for CASSLAIASPGANVLTF.

The CDR3 protein is CASSPRTGQQFF. CDR3 nucleotides: TGTGCCAGCAGCCCCCGGACAGGACAGCAGTTCTTC. This chain links TRBV9 with TRBJ2-1; TRBD1 matches 7 bases. The CDR3 length is 12 residues. V trimming: 4 bases; J trimming: 11 bases; junction bases outside the gene matches: 6. CDR1 SGDLS and CDR2 YYNGEE come from the germline V gene.

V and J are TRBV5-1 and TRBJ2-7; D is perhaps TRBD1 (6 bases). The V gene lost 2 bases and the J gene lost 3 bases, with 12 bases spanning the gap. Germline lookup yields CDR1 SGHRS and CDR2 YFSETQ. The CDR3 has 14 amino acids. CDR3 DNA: TGCGCCAGCAGCTTAGCTGGGGGCCGCTACGAGCAGTACGTC. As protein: CASSLAGGRYEQYV.

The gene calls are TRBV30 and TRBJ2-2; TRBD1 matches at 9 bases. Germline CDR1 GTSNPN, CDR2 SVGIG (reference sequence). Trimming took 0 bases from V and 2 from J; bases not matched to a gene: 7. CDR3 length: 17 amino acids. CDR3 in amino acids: CAWSVGRTGVNTGELFF. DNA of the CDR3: TGTGCCTGGAGTGTGGGCAGGACAGGGGTAAACACCGGGGAGCTGTTTTTT.

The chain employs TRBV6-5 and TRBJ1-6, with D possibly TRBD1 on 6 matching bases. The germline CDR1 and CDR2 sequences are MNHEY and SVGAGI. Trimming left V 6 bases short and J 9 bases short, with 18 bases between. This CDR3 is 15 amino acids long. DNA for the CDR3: TGTGCCAGCAGGAAAGACAGCCAAGGGGGTTCACCCCTCCACTTT. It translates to CASRKDSQGGSPLHF.

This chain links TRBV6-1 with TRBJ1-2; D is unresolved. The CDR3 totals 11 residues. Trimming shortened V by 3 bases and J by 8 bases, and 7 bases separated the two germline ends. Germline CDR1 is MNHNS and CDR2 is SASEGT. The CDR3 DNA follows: TGTGCCAGCAGTGACCGTTTCGGCTACACCTTC. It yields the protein CASSDRFGYTF.

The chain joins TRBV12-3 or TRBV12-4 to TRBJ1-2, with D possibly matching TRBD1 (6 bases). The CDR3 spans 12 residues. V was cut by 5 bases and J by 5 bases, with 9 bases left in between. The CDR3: CASSRTGYGYTF. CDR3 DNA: TGTGCCAGCAGTAGAACAGGGTATGGCTACACCTTC.

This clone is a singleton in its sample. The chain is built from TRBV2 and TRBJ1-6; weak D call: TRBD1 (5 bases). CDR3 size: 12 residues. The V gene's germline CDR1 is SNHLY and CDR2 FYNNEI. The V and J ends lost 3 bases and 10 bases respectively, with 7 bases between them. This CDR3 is CASSDRASPLHF. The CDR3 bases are TGTGCCAGCAGTGACAGGGCCTCACCCCTCCACTTT.

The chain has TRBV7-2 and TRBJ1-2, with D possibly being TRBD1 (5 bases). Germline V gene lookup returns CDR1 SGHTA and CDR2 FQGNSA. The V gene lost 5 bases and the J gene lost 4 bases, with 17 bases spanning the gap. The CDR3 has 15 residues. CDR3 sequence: CASSITAGNSYGYTF. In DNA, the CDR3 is TGTGCCAGCAGCATTACAGCAGGGAATTCCTATGGCTACACCTTC.

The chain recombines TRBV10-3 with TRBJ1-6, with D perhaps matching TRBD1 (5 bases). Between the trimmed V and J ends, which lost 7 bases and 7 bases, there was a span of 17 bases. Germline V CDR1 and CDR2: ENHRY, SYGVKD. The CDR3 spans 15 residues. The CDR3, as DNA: TGTGCCATCACGCGAACCCAGGGTATGAATTCACCCCTCCACTTT. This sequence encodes CAITRTQGMNSPLHF.

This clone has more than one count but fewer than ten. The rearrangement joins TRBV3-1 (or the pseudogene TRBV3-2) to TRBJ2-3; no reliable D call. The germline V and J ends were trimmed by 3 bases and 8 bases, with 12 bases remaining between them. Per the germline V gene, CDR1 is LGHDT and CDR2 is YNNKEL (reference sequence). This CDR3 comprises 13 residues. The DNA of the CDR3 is TGTGCCAGCAGCCACGGTAGTGCTGGTACGCAGTATTTT. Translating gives CASSHGSAGTQYF.

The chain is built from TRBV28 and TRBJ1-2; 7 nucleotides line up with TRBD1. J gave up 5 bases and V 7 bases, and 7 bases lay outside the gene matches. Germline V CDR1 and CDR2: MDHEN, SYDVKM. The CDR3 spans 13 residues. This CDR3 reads CASKESGGYGYTF. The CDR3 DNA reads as TGTGCCAGCAAGGAGTCAGGGGGGTATGGCTACACCTTC.

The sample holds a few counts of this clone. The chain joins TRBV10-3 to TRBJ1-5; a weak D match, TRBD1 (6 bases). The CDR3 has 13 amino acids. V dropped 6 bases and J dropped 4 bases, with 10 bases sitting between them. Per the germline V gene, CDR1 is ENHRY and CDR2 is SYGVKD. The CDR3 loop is CAIRGQRNQPQHF. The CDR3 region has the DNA TGTGCCATCAGAGGACAGCGAAATCAGCCCCAGCATTTT.

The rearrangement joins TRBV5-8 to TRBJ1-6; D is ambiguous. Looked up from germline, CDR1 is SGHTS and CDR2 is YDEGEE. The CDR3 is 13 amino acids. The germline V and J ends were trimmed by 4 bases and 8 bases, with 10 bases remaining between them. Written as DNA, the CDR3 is TGTGCCAGCAGCCGTAATAGAGATTCACCCCTCCACTTT. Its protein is CASSRNRDSPLHF.

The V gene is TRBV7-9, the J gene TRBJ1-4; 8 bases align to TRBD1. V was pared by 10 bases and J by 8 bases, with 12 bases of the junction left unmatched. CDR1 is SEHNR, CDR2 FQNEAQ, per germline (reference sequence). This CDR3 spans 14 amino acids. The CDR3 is CATTPTGAGEKLFF. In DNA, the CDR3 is TGTGCCACCACGCCGACAGGGGCTGGCGAAAAACTGTTTTTT.

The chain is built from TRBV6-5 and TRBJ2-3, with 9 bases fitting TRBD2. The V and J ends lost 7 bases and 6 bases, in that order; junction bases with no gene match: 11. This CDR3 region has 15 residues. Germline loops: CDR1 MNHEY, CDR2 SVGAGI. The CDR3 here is CASIASGDGWDTQYF. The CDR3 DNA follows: TGTGCCAGCATTGCTAGCGGGGATGGTTGGGATACGCAGTATTTT.

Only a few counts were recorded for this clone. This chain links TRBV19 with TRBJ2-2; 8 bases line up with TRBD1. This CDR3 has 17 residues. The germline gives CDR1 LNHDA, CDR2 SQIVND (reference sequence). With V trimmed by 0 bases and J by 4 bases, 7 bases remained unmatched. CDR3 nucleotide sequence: TGTGCCAGTAGTATAGACCTCCAGGGGGCGGTCACCGGGGAGCTGTTTTTT. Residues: CASSIDLQGAVTGELFF. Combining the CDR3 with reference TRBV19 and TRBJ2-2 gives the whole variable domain DGGITQSPKYLFRKEGQNVTLSCEQNLNHDAMYWYRQDPGQGLRLIYYSQIVNDFQKGDIAEGYSVSREKKESFPLTVTSAQKNPTAFYLCASSIDLQGAVTGELFFGEGSRLTVL.

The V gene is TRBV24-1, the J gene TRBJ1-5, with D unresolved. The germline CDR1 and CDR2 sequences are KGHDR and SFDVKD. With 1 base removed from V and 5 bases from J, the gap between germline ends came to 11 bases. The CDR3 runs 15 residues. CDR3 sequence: CATSDLNSPHQPQHF. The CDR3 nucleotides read TGTGCCACCAGTGATTTAAACAGCCCCCATCAGCCCCAGCATTTT.

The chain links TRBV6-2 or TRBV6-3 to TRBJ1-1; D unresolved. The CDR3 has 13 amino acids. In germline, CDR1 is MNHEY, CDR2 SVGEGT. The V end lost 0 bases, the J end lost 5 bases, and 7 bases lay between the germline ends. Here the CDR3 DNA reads TGTGCCAGCAGTTACTCAGTGAGAACTGAAGCTTTCTTT. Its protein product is CASSYSVRTEAFF.

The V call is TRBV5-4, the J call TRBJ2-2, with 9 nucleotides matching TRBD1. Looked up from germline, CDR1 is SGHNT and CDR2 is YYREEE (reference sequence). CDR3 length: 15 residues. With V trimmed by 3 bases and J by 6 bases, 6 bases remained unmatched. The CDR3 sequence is CASSSPGTGPGELFF. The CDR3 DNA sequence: TGTGCCAGCAGCTCACCCGGGACAGGGCCCGGGGAGCTGTTTTTT.